This record covers a single TCR beta chain. These data originate in a study of CD8 T cells in Susac syndrome. An input of about 0.5 to 1 ug of RNA was subjected to reverse transcription using random hexamers. From the immunoSEQ multiplex PCR reads, TCRdb called clonotypes with MiXCR, one entry per CDR3 protein. This sample has 150,000 to 160,000 distinct CDR3 sequences; 90% to 95% occur once, and the top ten carry more than 0.2%. The authors sequenced TCR beta from blood CD8+ and CD4+ T cells. The length of the CDR3 is 16 residues. J was trimmed by 2 bases and V by 3 bases; bases with no gene match: 5. CDR1 is LGHNA and CDR2 is YSLEER in the germline V gene.

Specimen: CD8+ T cells from PBMCs. This rearrangement joins TRBV4-3 to TRBJ1-5; 9 positions match TRBD1. The receptor was derived from a human donor with multiple sclerosis. CDR3 bases: TGCGCCAGCAGCCAGGACAGGGGCGCGGGCAATCAGCCCCAGCATTTT. Residues: CASSQDRGAGNQPQHF.